Listed below are T cell receptor beta chains from one sample, sequenced in a study of cytomegalovirus exposure and HLA in healthy donors. The repertoire was sequenced with immunoSEQ multiplex PCR; TCRdb's copy has only in-frame clones and lacks some. The sample includes 150,000 to 200,000 clones, 84% of them seen just once. Sequenced: PBMCs. The source is a woman in her forties or fifties in good health and CMV-seropositive. The CDR3 runs from the conserved cysteine through the conserved F or W. Fields, in order: D gene, clone size, J gene, V gene, CDR3 DNA, CDR3 protein. D genes are given only for firm matches. Size values are once, few and many counts, or a class for expanded clones, and some rows have none.

>TRBD2|.|TRBJ2-5|TRBV5-4
TGTGCCAGCAGCTTGGCCGAGCGGGGCCTCCAGTACTTC
CASSLAERGLQYF
>TRBD1|.|TRBJ1-4|TRBV5-1
TGCGCCAGTTCGCCGGGACAGACACTGGGTAATGAAAAACTGTTTTTT
CASSPGQTLGNEKLFF
>TRBD2|.|TRBJ2-3|TRBV7-9
TGTGCCAGCAGCCCGGGGGGGGATACGCAGTATTTT
CASSPGGDTQYF
>.|once|TRBJ2-7|TRBV5-6
TGTGCCAGCAGCTTTTTAACGGGAGTACTCCCGAACGAGCAGTACTTC
CASSFLTGVLPNEQYF
>TRBD1|few|TRBJ1-5|TRBV6-1
TGTGCCAGCAGTGCTTGGACAGGGGAGCAGCCCCAGCATTTT
CASSAWTGEQPQHF
>.|.|TRBJ1-2|TRBV20-1
TGCAGTGCTAGAGTTCGGGGTGGCTACACCTTC
CSARVRGGYTF
>.|.|TRBJ1-4|TRBV7-2
TGTGCCAGCACCCCGGGGGGGTTAAGAGCTAATGAAAAACTGTTTTTT
CASTPGGLRANEKLFF
>TRBD1|.|TRBJ1-1|TRBV10-3
TGTGCCACCACCAAGGACAGGGAAGCTTTCTTT
CATTKDREAFF
>.|few|TRBJ2-7|TRBV27
TGTGCCAGCAGTTTATCGCGGGGCCCCTACGAGCAGTACTTC
CASSLSRGPYEQYF
>.|.|TRBJ2-7|TRBV6-6
TGTGCCAGCAGCGCCGACAGGTATACCTACGAGCAGTACTTC
CASSADRYTYEQYF
>TRBD1|.|TRBJ2-5|TRBV5-6
TGTGCCAGCAGCAAGGACAGGGGCAAAGGGACCCAGTACTTC
CASSKDRGKGTQYF
>TRBD1|.|TRBJ2-5|TRBV29-1
TGCAGCGTTGGAAGCGGGACAGGGAAAGGAGAGACCCAGTACTTC
CSVGSGTGKGETQYF
>.|.|TRBJ1-1|TRBV7-2
TGTGCCAGCACCTCACAGAGAACAGAAAAAGCTTTCTTT
CASTSQRTEKAFF
>.|.|TRBJ1-2|TRBV5-4
TGTGCCAGCAGCTTGGCCGCAGGGCAGGACGGCTACACCTTC
CASSLAAGQDGYTF
>TRBD1|.|TRBJ2-7|TRBV6-5
TGTGCCAGCACAACAGGGGGCCCCTACGAGCAGTACTTC
CASTTGGPYEQYF
>.|.|TRBJ1-2|TRBV6-5
TGTGCCAGCGGGGGGGTTGAGGCTGGCTATGGCTACACCTTC
CASGGVEAGYGYTF
>.|.|TRBJ2-7|TRBV7-2
TGTGCCAGCAGCTTATATGGGGGGGGGCCTTGGAACGAGCAGTACTTC
CASSLYGGGPWNEQYF
>.|.|TRBJ2-1|TRBV27
TGTGCCAGCAGTGCGGGCGGGCGTAATGAGCAGTTCTTC
CASSAGGRNEQFF
>.|.|TRBJ1-1|TRBV4-1
TGCGCCAGCAGCGGGAGGGGGGCCTTTGAAGCTTTCTTT
CASSGRGAFEAFF
>.|.|TRBJ1-5|TRBV6-5
TGTGCCAGCAGGGAGAGGGTCACGGGCCCCCAGCATTTT
CASRERVTGPQHF
>.|.|TRBJ2-7|TRBV7-6
TGTGCCAGCAGCCGTGGGACTGCCAACGAGCAGTACTTC
CASSRGTANEQYF
>TRBD1|.|TRBJ1-1|TRBV5-1
TGCGCCAGCAGCTACGACAGGGTAGGGACTGAAGCTTTCTTT
CASSYDRVGTEAFF
>TRBD2|.|TRBJ2-1|TRBV2
TGTGCCAGCAGTGATGCCCTAGCGGGGGGGCATGAGCAGTTCTTC
CASSDALAGGHEQFF
>.|.|TRBJ1-1|TRBV4-1
TGCGCCAGCAGCCAAGACGGAAGGGGAAGCACTGAAGCTTTCTTT
CASSQDGRGSTEAFF
>TRBD1|.|TRBJ1-6|TRBV16
TGTGCCAGCAGCCGCCCCAGGGCAGGGGGAGGTTCACCCCTCCACTTT
CASSRPRAGGGSPLHF
>TRBD2|.|TRBJ2-5|TRBV7-2
TGTGCCAGCAGCTTAAGTAGCGGGGGCCTCGAGACCCAGTACTTC
CASSLSSGGLETQYF
>.|.|TRBJ1-1|TRBV18
TGTGCCAGCTCACCACTGACGGCCGGGAAGACTGAAGCTTTCTTT
CASSPLTAGKTEAFF
>.|.|TRBJ1-1|TRBV5-4
TGTGCCAGCAGCTTGAATATGGGGGGAATGTCTTTCTTT
CASSLNMGGMSFF
>.|.|TRBJ1-2|TRBV27
TGTGCCAGCAGTTTACTGGGCGAGAATGGCTACACCTTC
CASSLLGENGYTF
>TRBD1|.|TRBJ2-7|TRBV6-5
TGTGCCAGCAGTTTGACAGGGGTATCCTACGAGCAGTACTTC
CASSLTGVSYEQYF
>TRBD1|once|TRBJ1-2|TRBV4-3
TGCGCCAGCAGCCAAGAGAAGGGGGCGGGTGGCTACACCTTC
CASSQEKGAGGYTF
>TRBD1|.|TRBJ2-2|TRBV29-1
TGCAGCGTCGGACAGGCCGCGAACACCGGGGAGCTGTTTTTT
CSVGQAANTGELFF
>.|.|TRBJ1-1|TRBV7-3
TGTGCCAGCAGCTTGGAGGGTGGTATAACTGAAGCTTTCTTT
CASSLEGGITEAFF
>.|.|TRBJ2-2|TRBV2
TGTGCCAGCACCGAGCTCAGCGGGACCGGGGAGCTGTTTTTT
CASTELSGTGELFF
>.|.|TRBJ2-1|TRBV15
TGTGCCACCAGCAGAGATAGGGGTGAGCAGTTCTTC
CATSRDRGEQFF
>.|.|TRBJ1-5|TRBV6-6
TGTGCCAGCTCTTCTACCAATCAGCCCCAGCATTTT
CASSSTNQPQHF
>.|.|TRBJ1-1|TRBV11-3
TGTGCCAGCAGCTTAGTTCCCGGGAACACTGAAGCTTTCTTT
CASSLVPGNTEAFF
>.|once|TRBJ1-1|TRBV25-1
TGTGCCAGCAGGGAAGGGGCAGGGAACACTGAAGCTTTCTTT
CASREGAGNTEAFF
>TRBD2|.|TRBJ2-5|TRBV19
TGTGCCAGTAGTATGCTAGCGGGGGGGCGAGAGACCCAGTACTTC
CASSMLAGGRETQYF
>TRBD2|.|TRBJ2-1|TRBV18
TGTGCCAGCTCACCAGACGGGGGGGCCCTTGGTGAGCAGTTCTTC
CASSPDGGALGEQFF
>.|.|TRBJ2-5|TRBV6-1
TGTGCCAGCAGAGGGGGTGGGCAGACCCAGTACTTC
CASRGGGQTQYF